This T cell receptor beta chain was obtained from a study of T cell changes during pregnancy in multiple sclerosis. In the case of this clone: The junction differs from germline at one of its ends, possibly a read error.

CDR1 is SSHAT and CDR2 is FNYEAQ in the germline V gene (reference sequence). The CDR3 is made up of 14 amino acids. Assay used: immunoSEQ multiplex PCR; TCRdb lists only in-frame clones, some missing. The table includes roughly 100,000 clones, 90% to 95% detected once. V is TRBV7-7 and J is TRBJ2-5; 9 nucleotides match TRBD2. Source: peripheral blood, taken after pregnancy. This sequence originates from a female donor with multiple sclerosis, enrolled in a pregnancy study. CDR3 residues: CASSRLAAGETQYF. The CDR3 DNA sequence: TGTGCTAGCAGCCGACTAGCGGCAGGGGAGACCCAGTACTTC. The full variable domain, in which reference TRBV7-7 and TRBJ2-5 provide the parts outside the CDR3, is GAGVSQSPRYKVTKRGQDVTLRCDPISSHATLYWYQQALGQGPEFLTYFNYEAQPDKSGLPSDRFSAERPEGSISTLTIQRTEQRDSAMYRCASSRLAAGETQYFGPGTRLLVL.